These 3 T cell receptor beta chains originate from one sample sequenced in a study of T cells in Graves' hyperthyroidism and ophthalmopathy (dated 2019 in TCRdb). The library was produced with multiplex PCR. Sequencing was performed on an Illumina HiSeq 2000. The TCR beta CDR3 regions were amplified from RNA transcripts. A first-round RT-PCR of the TCR CDR3 used the HTBI primer set with the Qiagen OneStep RT-PCR kit. The public reads were reprocessed in TCRdb via fastp at Q25 and MiXCR, keeping in-frame beta chains. Merged by CDR3 protein, the rows form single entries marked with the most common genes and DNA. The table for this sample lists around 420,000 distinct CDR3 sequences; roughly 13% of them were counted only once. The ten largest clones add up to 5.3% of the sample. Sequences were obtained from blood. The receptors here all came from a woman younger than 30 with Graves' hyperthyroidism.

This chain links TRBV29-1 with TRBJ1-1; 9 positions agree with TRBD1. V dropped 5 bases and J dropped 9; count of bases not matched to a gene: 4. The CDR3 is 11 residues long. In germline, CDR1 is SQVTM, CDR2 ANQGSEA. CDR3 region: CSVTGGGKAFF. Written as DNA, the CDR3 is TGCAGCGTTACAGGGGGCGGGAAAGCTTTCTTT.

J is TRBJ2-1 and V is TRBV2, with 14 bases that match TRBD2. The CDR3 has 17 residues. V shed 5 bases and J 4 bases; nucleotides not matched to a gene: 7. Germline assignment: CDR1 SNHLY and CDR2 FYNNEI. DNA of the CDR3: TGTGCCAGCAGTAGGCGACTAGCGGGAGGGCCTTACAATGAGCAGTTCTTC. Translating gives CASSRRLAGGPYNEQFF.

As regards this clonotype: Possible read error: a much larger clone is one base away. The gene calls are TRBV13 and TRBJ2-1, with D tentatively TRBD2 (6 bases). Germline CDR1 is PRHDT and CDR2 is FYEKMQ (reference sequence). The CDR3 length is 17 residues. CDR3 coding DNA: TGTGCCAGCAGCCGGGACTCCACACACCCCTTCTACAATGGGCAGTTCTTC. Amino acid sequence: CASSRDSTHPFYNGQFF.